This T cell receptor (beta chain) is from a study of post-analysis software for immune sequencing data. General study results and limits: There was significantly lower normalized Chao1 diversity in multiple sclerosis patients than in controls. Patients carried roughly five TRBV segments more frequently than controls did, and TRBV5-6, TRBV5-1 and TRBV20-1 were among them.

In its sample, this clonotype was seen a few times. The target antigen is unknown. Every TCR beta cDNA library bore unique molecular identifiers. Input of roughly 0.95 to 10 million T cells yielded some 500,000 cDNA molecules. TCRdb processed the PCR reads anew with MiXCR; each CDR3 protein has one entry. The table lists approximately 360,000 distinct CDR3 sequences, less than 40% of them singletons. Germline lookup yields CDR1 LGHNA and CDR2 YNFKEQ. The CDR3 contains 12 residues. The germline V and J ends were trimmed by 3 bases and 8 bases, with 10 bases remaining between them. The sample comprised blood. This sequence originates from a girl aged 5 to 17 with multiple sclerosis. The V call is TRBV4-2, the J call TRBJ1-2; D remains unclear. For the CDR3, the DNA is TGTGCCAGCAGCCACACACCTGGGGGCTACACCTTC. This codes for CASSHTPGGYTF.